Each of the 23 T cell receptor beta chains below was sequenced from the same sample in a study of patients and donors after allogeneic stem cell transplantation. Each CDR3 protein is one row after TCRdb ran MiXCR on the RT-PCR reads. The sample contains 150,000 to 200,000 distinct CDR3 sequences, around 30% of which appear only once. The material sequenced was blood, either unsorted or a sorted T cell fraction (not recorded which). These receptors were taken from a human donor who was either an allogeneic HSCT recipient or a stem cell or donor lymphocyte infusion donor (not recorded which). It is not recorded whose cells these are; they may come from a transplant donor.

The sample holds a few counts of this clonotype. DNA of the CDR3: TGTGCCAGCAGTTACGGCGCCTCTCCCCGCACAGATACGCAGTATTTT. Protein product: CASSYGASPRTDTQYF. The V and J genes are TRBV6-2 or TRBV6-3 and TRBJ2-3; no reliable D call. Germline V gene sequence: CDR1 MNHEY, CDR2 SVGEGT. The V end lost 2 bases, the J end lost 1 base, and 13 bases lay between the germline ends. The CDR3 extends over 16 amino acids.

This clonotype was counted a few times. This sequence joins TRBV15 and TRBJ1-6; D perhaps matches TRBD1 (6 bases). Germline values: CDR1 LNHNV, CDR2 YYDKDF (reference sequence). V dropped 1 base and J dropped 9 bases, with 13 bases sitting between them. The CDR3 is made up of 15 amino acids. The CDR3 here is CATSRAQGIGSPLHF. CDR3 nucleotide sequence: TGTGCCACCAGCAGAGCCCAGGGGATTGGTTCACCCCTCCACTTT.

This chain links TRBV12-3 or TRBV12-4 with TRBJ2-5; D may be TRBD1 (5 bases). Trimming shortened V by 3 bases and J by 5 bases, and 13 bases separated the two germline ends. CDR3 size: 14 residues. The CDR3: CASSFSRAEETQYF. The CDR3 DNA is TGTGCCAGCAGTTTTTCCAGGGCTGAGGAGACCCAGTACTTC.

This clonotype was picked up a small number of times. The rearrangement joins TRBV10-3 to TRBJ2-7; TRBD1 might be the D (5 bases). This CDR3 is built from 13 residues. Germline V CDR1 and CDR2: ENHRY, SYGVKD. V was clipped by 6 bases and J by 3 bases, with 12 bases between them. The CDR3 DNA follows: TGTGCCATCAGAGAGACAGCCTACTACGAGCAGTACTTC. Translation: CAIRETAYYEQYF.

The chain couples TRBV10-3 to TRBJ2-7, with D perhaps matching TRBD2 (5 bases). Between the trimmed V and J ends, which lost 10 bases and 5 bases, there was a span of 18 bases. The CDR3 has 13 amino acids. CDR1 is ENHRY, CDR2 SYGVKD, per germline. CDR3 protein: CATSEGRKDEQYF. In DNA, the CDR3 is TGTGCCACTTCCGAGGGAAGAAAGGACGAGCAGTACTTC.

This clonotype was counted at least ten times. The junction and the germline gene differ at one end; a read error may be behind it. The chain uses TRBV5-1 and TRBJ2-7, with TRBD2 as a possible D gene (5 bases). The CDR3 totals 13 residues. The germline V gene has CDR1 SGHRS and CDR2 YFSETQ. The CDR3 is CASSLGDPYEQYF. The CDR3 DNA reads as TGCGCCAGCAGTTTGGGAGACCCCTACGAGCAGTACTTC. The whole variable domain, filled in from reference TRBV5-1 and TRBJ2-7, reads KAGVTQTPRYLIKTRGQQVTLSCSPISGHRSVSWYQQTPGQGLQFLFEYFSETQRNKGNFPGRFSGRQFSNSRSEMNVSTLELGDSALYLCASSLGDPYEQYFGPGTRLTVT.

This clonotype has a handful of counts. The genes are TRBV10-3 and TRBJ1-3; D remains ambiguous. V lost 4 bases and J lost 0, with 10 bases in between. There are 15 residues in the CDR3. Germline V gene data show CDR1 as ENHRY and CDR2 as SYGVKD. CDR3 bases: TGTGCCATCAGTGCCCCAGAATCCTCTGGAAACACCATATATTTT. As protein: CAISAPESSGNTIYF.

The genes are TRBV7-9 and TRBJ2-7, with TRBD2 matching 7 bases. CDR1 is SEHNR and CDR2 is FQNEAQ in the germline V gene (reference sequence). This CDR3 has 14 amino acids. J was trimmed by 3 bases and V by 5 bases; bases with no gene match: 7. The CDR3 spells CASSPGTTFYEQYF. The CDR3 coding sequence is TGTGCCAGCAGCCCCGGGACTACCTTCTACGAGCAGTACTTC. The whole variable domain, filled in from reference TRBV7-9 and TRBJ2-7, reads DTGVSQNPRHKITKRGQNVTFRCDPISEHNRLYWYRQTLGQGPEFLTYFQNEAQLEKSRLLSDRFSAERPKGSFSTLEIQRTEQGDSAMYLCASSPGTTFYEQYFGPGTRLTVT.

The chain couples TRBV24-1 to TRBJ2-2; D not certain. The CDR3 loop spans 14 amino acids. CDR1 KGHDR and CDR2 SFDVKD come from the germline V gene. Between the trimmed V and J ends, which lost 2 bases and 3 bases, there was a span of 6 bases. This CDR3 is CATSDSWDTGELFF. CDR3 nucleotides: TGTGCCACCAGTGATTCATGGGACACCGGGGAGCTGTTTTTT.

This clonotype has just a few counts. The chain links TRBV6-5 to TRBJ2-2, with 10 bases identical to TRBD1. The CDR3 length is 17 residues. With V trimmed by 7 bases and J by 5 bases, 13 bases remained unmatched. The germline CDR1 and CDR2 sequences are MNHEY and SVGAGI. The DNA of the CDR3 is TGTGCCAGCAATCCGGGACAGGGGAGCGTGGGGACCGGGGAGCTGTTTTTT. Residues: CASNPGQGSVGTGELFF.

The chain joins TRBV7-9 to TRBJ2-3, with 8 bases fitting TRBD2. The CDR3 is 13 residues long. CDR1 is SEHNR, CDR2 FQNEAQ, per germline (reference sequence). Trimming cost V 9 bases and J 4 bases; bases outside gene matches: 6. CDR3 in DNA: TGTGCCAGTCAGACTAGCGCATCAGATACGCAGTATTTT. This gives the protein CASQTSASDTQYF.

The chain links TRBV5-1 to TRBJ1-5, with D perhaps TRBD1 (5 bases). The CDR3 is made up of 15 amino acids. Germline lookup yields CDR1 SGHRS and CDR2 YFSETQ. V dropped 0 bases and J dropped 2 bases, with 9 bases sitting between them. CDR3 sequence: CASSLVGDGNQPQHF. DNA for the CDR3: TGCGCCAGCAGCTTGGTAGGGGATGGCAATCAGCCCCAGCATTTT. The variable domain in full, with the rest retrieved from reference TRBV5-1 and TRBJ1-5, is KAGVTQTPRYLIKTRGQQVTLSCSPISGHRSVSWYQQTPGQGLQFLFEYFSETQRNKGNFPGRFSGRQFSNSRSEMNVSTLELGDSALYLCASSLVGDGNQPQHFGDGTRLSIL.

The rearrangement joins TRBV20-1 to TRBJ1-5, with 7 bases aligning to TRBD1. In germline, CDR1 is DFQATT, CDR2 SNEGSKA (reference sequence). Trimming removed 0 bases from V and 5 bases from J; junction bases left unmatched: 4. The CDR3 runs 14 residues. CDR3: CSARDYRGDQPQHF. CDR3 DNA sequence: TGCAGTGCTAGAGATTACAGGGGAGATCAGCCCCAGCATTTT.

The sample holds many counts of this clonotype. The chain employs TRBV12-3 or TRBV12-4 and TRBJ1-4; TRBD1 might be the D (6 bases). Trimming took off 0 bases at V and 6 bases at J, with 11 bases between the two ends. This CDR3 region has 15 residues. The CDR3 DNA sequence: TGTGCCAGCAGTTTAGCGGGGGGCGTATATGAAAAACTGTTTTTT. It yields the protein CASSLAGGVYEKLFF.

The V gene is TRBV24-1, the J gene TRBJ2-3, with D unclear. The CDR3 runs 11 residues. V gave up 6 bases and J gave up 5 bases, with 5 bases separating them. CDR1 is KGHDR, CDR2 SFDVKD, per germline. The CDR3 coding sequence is TGTGCCACCAGTTCGGGAGATACGCAGTATTTT. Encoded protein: CATSSGDTQYF.

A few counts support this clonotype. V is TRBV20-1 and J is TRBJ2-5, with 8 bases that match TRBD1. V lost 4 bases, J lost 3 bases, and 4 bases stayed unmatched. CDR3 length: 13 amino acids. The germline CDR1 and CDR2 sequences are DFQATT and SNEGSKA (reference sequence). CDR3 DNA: TGCAGTGCTACTAGGACAGGGAAAGAGACCCAGTACTTC. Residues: CSATRTGKETQYF.

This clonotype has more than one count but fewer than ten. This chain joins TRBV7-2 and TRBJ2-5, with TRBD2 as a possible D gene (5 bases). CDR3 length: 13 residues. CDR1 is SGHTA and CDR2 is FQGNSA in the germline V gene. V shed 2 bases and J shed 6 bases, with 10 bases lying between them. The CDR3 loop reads CASSLTREKTQYF. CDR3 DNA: TGTGCCAGCAGCTTAACCCGGGAAAAGACCCAGTACTTC.

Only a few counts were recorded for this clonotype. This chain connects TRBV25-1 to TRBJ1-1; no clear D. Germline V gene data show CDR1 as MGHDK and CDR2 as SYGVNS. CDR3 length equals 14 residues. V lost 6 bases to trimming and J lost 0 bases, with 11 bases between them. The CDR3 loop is CASSTGRLNTEAFF. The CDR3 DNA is TGTGCCAGCAGCACGGGCAGACTGAACACTGAAGCTTTCTTT.

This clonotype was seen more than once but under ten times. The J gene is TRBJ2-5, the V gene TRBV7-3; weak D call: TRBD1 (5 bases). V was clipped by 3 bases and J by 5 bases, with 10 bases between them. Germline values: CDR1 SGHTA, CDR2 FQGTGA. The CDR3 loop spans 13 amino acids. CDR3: CASSLGPPETQYF. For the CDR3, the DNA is TGTGCCAGCAGCTTGGGGCCCCCGGAGACCCAGTACTTC.

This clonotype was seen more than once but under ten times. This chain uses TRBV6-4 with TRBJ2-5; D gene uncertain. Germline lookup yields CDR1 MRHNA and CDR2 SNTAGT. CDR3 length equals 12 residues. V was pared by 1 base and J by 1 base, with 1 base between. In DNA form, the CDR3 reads TGTGCCAGCAGTGACTTCCAAGAGACCCAGTACTTC. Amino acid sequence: CASSDFQETQYF.

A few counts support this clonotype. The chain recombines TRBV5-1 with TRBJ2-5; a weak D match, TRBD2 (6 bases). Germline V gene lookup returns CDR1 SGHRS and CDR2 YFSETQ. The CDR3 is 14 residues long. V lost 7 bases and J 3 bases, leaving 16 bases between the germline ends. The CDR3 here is CASGATGVEETQYF. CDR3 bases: TGCGCCAGCGGTGCAACGGGAGTTGAAGAGACCCAGTACTTC.

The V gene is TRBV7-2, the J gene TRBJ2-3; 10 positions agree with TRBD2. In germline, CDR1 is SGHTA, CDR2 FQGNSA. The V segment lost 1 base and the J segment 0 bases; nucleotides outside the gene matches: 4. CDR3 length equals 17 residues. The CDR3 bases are TGTGCCAGCAGCTTAGTTCCAGCGGGAGGGAGCACAGATACGCAGTATTTT. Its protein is CASSLVPAGGSTDTQYF.

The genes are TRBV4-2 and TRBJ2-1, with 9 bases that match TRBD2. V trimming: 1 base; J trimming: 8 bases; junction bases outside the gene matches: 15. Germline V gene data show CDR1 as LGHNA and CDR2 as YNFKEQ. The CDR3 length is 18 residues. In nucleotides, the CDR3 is TGTGCCAGCAGCCAAGCACTAAATAGCGGGAGTGGGGATTATGAGCAGTTCTTC. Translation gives CASSQALNSGSGDYEQFF.